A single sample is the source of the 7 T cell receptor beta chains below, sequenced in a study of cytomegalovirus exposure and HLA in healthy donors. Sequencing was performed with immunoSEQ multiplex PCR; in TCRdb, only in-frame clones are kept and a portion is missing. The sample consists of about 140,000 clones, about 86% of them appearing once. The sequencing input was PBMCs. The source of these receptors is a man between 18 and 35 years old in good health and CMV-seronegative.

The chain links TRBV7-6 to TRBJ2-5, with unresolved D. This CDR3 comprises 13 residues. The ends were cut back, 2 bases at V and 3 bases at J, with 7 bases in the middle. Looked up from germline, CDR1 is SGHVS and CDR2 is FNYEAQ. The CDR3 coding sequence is TGTGCCAGCAGCTTATTCCGGGAAGAGACCCAGTACTTC. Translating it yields CASSLFREETQYF.

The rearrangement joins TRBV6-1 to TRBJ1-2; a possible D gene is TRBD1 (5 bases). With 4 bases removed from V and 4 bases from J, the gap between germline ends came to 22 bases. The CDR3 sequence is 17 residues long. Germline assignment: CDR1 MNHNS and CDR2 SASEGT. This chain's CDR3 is CASSVRLRGLGSYGYTF. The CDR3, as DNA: TGTGCCAGCAGTGTTCGTTTAAGGGGCCTCGGTTCCTATGGCTACACCTTC.

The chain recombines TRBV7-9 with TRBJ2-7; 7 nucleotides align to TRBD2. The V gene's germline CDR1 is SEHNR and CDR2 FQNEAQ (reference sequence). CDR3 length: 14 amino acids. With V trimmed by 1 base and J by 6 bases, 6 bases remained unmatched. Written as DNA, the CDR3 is TGTGCCAGCAGCTTAGACGGCGGGAGACCCGAGCAGTACTTC. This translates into CASSLDGGRPEQYF. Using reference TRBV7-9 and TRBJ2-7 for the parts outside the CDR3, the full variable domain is DTGVSQNPRHKITKRGQNVTFRCDPISEHNRLYWYRQTLGQGPEFLTYFQNEAQLEKSRLLSDRFSAERPKGSFSTLEIQRTEQGDSAMYLCASSLDGGRPEQYFGPGTRLTVT.

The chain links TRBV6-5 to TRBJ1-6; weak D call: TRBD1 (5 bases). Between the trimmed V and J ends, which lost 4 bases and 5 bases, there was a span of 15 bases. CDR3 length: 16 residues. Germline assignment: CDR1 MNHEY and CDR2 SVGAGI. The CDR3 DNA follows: TGTGCCAGCAGTTTGGAAGGAGGGGCAGATAATTCACCCCTCCACTTT. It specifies CASSLEGGADNSPLHF.

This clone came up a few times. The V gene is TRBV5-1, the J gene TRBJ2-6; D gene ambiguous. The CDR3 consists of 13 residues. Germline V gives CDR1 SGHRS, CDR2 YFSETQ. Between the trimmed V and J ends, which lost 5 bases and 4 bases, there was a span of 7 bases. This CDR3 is CASSQMGANVLTF. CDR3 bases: TGCGCCAGCAGTCAAATGGGGGCCAACGTCCTGACTTTC.

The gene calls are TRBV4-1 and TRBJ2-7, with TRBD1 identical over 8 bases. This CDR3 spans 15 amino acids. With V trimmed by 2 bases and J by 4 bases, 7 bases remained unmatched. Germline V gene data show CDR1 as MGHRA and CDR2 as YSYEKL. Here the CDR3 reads CASSQPTRGQYEQYF. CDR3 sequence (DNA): TGCGCCAGCAGCCAACCTACCAGGGGGCAATACGAGCAGTACTTC.

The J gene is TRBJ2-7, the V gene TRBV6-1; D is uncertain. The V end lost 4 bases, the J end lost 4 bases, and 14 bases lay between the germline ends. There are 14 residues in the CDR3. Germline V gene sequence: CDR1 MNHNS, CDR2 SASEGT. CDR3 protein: CASSGPRRVYEQYF. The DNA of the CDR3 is TGTGCCAGCAGTGGCCCTCGTCGGGTATACGAGCAGTACTTC.